The rows below give T cell receptor beta chains drawn from one sample of a study of cytomegalovirus exposure and HLA in healthy donors. TCRdb keeps only in-frame clones here, not all; method: immunoSEQ multiplex PCR. The table has roughly 200,000 clones, roughly four fifths seen once. Sequenced input: PBMCs. The receptor source for this set is a man between 50 and 59 years old in good health and CMV-seronegative. Both conserved end residues are part of each CDR3. The D gene is left open where the match is weak. Clone size, where shown, is once, few, many, or a class for clones that have expanded.

size	V	J	D	CDR3	DNA
NA	TRBV30	TRBJ2-7	TRBD1	CAWSGPGQPYEQYF	TGTGCCTGGAGCGGGCCGGGACAGCCCTACGAGCAGTACTTC
few	TRBV4-2	TRBJ2-7	NA	CASSQTGNYEQYF	TGTGCCAGCAGCCAAACGGGAAACTACGAGCAGTACTTC
NA	TRBV5-6	TRBJ2-7	TRBD2	CVSSYLAGPYEQYF	TGTGTCAGCAGTTACCTAGCGGGCCCCTACGAGCAGTACTTC
NA	TRBV9	TRBJ1-1	TRBD1	CASSVQGQGITEAFF	TGTGCCAGCAGCGTACAAGGACAGGGGATAACTGAAGCTTTCTTT
few	TRBV6-5	TRBJ1-1	TRBD1	CASKSQGAAFF	TGTGCCAGCAAATCACAGGGGGCGGCTTTCTTT
NA	TRBV6-5	TRBJ1-4	NA	CASSPYMRGEKLFF	TGTGCCAGCAGCCCATATATGCGAGGCGAAAAACTGTTTTTT
NA	TRBV19	TRBJ1-6	TRBD1	CASTLTGVNSPLHF	TGTGCCAGTACCCTGACAGGGGTGAATTCACCCCTCCACTTT
NA	TRBV7-2	TRBJ2-3	NA	CASSLADYTDTQYF	TGTGCCAGCAGCTTAGCCGACTACACAGATACGCAGTATTTT
NA	TRBV5-1	TRBJ2-2	NA	CASSLNGAANTGELFF	TGCGCCAGCAGCTTGAATGGAGCCGCGAACACCGGGGAGCTGTTTTTT
NA	TRBV7-2	TRBJ2-1	NA	CASSLQAAAYNEQFF	TGTGCCAGCAGCTTACAGGCTGCAGCCTACAATGAGCAGTTCTTC
once	TRBV7-3	TRBJ2-5	TRBD2	CASSFQGGETQYF	TGTGCCAGCAGCTTTCAGGGAGGGGAGACCCAGTACTTC
once	TRBV2	TRBJ2-2	NA	CASSQGFLPQRGTGELFF	TGTGCCAGCAGTCAAGGGTTCCTCCCACAAAGGGGCACCGGGGAGCTGTTTTTT
few	TRBV6-1	TRBJ2-5	TRBD2	CASRPTSGKETQYF	TGTGCCAGCAGACCAACTAGCGGTAAAGAGACCCAGTACTTC
few	TRBV6-1	TRBJ1-1	TRBD1	CASSGDRGRTEAFF	TGTGCCAGCAGTGGGGACAGGGGGAGGACTGAAGCTTTCTTT
NA	TRBV28	TRBJ1-4	NA	CATISPQGLGEKLFF	TGTGCCACCATTTCTCCTCAGGGATTGGGTGAAAAACTGTTTTTT
NA	TRBV27	TRBJ1-1	NA	CASSFRLEGAEAFF	TGTGCCAGCAGTTTCCGACTCGAGGGGGCTGAAGCTTTCTTT
NA	TRBV18	TRBJ2-7	TRBD1	CASSRKTGSGEQYF	TGTGCCAGCTCCCGAAAGACAGGGTCAGGCGAGCAGTACTTC
NA	TRBV18	TRBJ2-3	NA	CASSRHSTDTQYF	TGTGCCAGCTCACGACACTCCACAGATACGCAGTATTTT
NA	TRBV5-1	TRBJ1-2	NA	CASSTGWGVFGYTF	TGCGCCAGCAGCACCGGATGGGGGGTCTTTGGCTACACCTTC
NA	TRBV5-1	TRBJ2-2	TRBD1	CASSRDRGGTGELFF	TGCGCCAGCAGCCGCGACAGGGGTGGCACCGGGGAGCTGTTTTTT
NA	TRBV10-3	TRBJ2-3	NA	CAISSSTDTQYF	TGTGCCATTTCCTCTAGCACAGATACGCAGTATTTT
NA	TRBV6-5	TRBJ2-4	NA	CASSYSSLLAKNIQYF	TGTGCCAGCAGTTACTCCTCCTTATTAGCCAAAAACATTCAGTACTTC
once	TRBV11-1	TRBJ2-7	TRBD1	CASSPGQRAYEQYF	TGTGCCAGCAGCCCGGGACAGCGAGCCTACGAGCAGTACTTC
NA	TRBV27	TRBJ1-1	TRBD1	CASSRYGRGQGETEAFF	TGTGCCAGCAGTCGATACGGTAGGGGACAGGGGGAGACTGAAGCTTTCTTT
NA	TRBV18	TRBJ2-5	TRBD1	CASSRTGGVQETQYF	TGTGCCAGCTCAAGGACAGGGGGGGTCCAAGAGACCCAGTACTTC
NA	TRBV27	TRBJ2-7	NA	CASSLQRWAYEQYF	TGTGCCAGCAGTTTACAGCGGTGGGCCTACGAGCAGTACTTC
NA	TRBV5-5	TRBJ2-3	TRBD2	CASNRGGTEDTQYF	TGTGCCAGCAACCGCGGGGGTACGGAAGATACGCAGTATTTT
NA	TRBV6-1	TRBJ1-1	TRBD1	CASRDETGVPEAFF	TGTGCCAGCAGAGACGAGACAGGGGTTCCTGAAGCTTTCTTT
NA	TRBV19	TRBJ1-2	TRBD1	CASNDGTGGKNYGYTF	TGTGCCAGTAATGATGGGACAGGGGGAAAGAACTATGGCTACACCTTC
NA	TRBV11-2	TRBJ1-2	TRBD1	CASSSKLTGDRGGYTF	TGTGCCAGCAGCAGTAAACTGACAGGGGACCGGGGGGGCTACACCTTC
NA	TRBV11-1	TRBJ2-5	TRBD2	CASQASGAFQETQYF	TGTGCCAGCCAGGCTAGCGGGGCCTTCCAAGAGACCCAGTACTTC
NA	TRBV14	TRBJ2-7	NA	CASSQVRLGNVEQYF	TGTGCCAGCAGCCAAGTAAGACTAGGCAACGTCGAGCAGTACTTC
NA	TRBV19	TRBJ2-7	TRBD2	CACSGRSYEQYF	TGTGCCTGTAGCGGGAGGTCCTACGAGCAGTACTTC
NA	TRBV6-6	TRBJ2-3	TRBD1	CASSSTGGTDTQYF	TGTGCCAGCAGTTCGACAGGGGGCACAGATACGCAGTATTTT
NA	TRBV20-1	TRBJ1-2	TRBD1	CSAEDRGGYTF	TGCAGTGCCGAGGACAGGGGAGGCTACACCTTC
NA	TRBV6-5	TRBJ1-5	NA	CASSTMGNPPQHF	TGTGCCAGCAGCACAATGGGCAATCCGCCCCAGCATTTT
NA	TRBV9	TRBJ2-3	NA	CASSVGLASTDTQYF	TGTGCCAGCAGCGTAGGACTCGCTAGCACAGATACGCAGTATTTT
NA	TRBV5-1	TRBJ1-2	NA	CASSLTNRGTGYTF	TGCGCCAGCAGCTTGACTAACCGAGGCACTGGCTACACCTTC
NA	TRBV30	TRBJ1-3	TRBD1	CAWRNRQGSSGNTIYF	TGTGCCTGGAGGAACAGACAGGGCAGCTCTGGAAACACCATATATTTT
NA	TRBV2	TRBJ2-7	NA	CASKKREGVNEQYF	TGTGCCAGCAAAAAGCGAGAGGGAGTAAACGAGCAGTACTTC
NA	TRBV6-6	TRBJ2-5	TRBD2	CASSPARGAIKTQYF	TGTGCCAGCAGCCCCGCGCGGGGGGCCATAAAGACCCAGTACTTC
NA	TRBV20-1	TRBJ1-1	NA	CSARAYTEAFF	TGCAGTGCTAGAGCCTATACTGAAGCTTTCTTT
once	TRBV9	TRBJ1-2	NA	CASSVEPQGQGQGYTF	TGTGCCAGCAGCGTAGAGCCCCAGGGGCAGGGACAAGGCTACACCTTC
NA	TRBV6-5	TRBJ1-5	NA	CATGPGRIQPQHF	TGTGCCACCGGGCCAGGGAGGATTCAGCCCCAGCATTTT
NA	TRBV5-4	TRBJ2-3	NA	CASSLGGPLTDTQYF	TGTGCCAGCAGCTTGGGGGGGCCTCTCACAGATACGCAGTATTTT
NA	TRBV11-3	TRBJ2-7	TRBD1	CASSRQGTGEQYF	TGTGCCAGCAGCAGACAGGGTACGGGCGAGCAGTACTTC
few	TRBV7-2	TRBJ1-3	NA	CASSLALYGNTIYF	TGTGCCAGCAGCTTAGCACTTTACGGAAACACCATATATTTT
NA	TRBV2	TRBJ1-4	NA	CASSGTGLAGEKLFF	TGTGCCAGCAGTGGAACAGGTTTGGCTGGAGAAAAACTGTTTTTT
NA	TRBV7-7	TRBJ2-5	TRBD2	CASSRGLAGGQETQYF	TGTGCTAGCAGCCGAGGACTAGCGGGGGGACAAGAGACCCAGTACTTC
few	TRBV7-5	TRBJ2-3	NA	CARSLKRTSGGARDTQYF	TGTGCCAGAAGCTTAAAACGGACTAGCGGGGGGGCCCGAGATACGCAGTATTTT